This T cell receptor (beta chain) was sequenced in a study of PD-L1 blockade in urothelial cancer. This CDR3 spans 13 amino acids. The germline CDR1 and CDR2 sequences are SQVTM and ANQGSEA. J lost 7 bases, V lost 8 bases, and 9 bases had no gene match. Profiled with immunoSEQ multiplex PCR; TCRdb holds only in-frame clones, not every one. The table lists 75,000 to 95,000 clones, approximately 90% of them singletons. The source was PBMCs, collected around atezolizumab (anti-PD-L1) treatment. V usage is TRBV29-1 and J usage is TRBJ1-4, with 8 bases that match TRBD1. The clonotype originates from a man between 60 and 75 years old with urothelial cancer. CDR3 protein: CSTSGGFCEKLFF. The DNA of the CDR3 is TGCAGCACTTCAGGGGGCTTTTGTGAAAAACTGTTTTTT.